The source of this T cell receptor beta chain is a study of CD8 T cells in ankylosing spondylitis. Quantitative 5'-RACE was performed with molecular barcodes, and it yielded the TCR beta libraries. From the 5' RACE reads, TCRdb called clonotypes with MiXCR, one entry per CDR3 protein. The table has about 90,000 distinct CDR3 sequences, roughly 9% seen once. Germline V gives CDR1 KGHDR, CDR2 SFDVKD. Between the trimmed V and J ends, which lost 3 bases and 0 bases, there was a span of 4 bases. This CDR3 region has 14 residues. There are many counts of this clonotype. Its matching antigen is unknown. Study findings and constraints: Characteristic, it appeared, of ankylosing spondylitis blood was a TCR beta motif of eight highly homologous variants. Matched ankylosing spondylitis synovial fluid reportedly showed significant enrichment of disease-linked clones. Some motif variants were previously reported in reactive arthritis synovial fluid and blood.

The receptor's source is a male donor with ankylosing spondylitis. The chain employs TRBV24-1 and TRBJ2-2; D is unresolved. Input material: blood, either unsorted or a sorted T cell fraction (not recorded which). CDR3: CATSDPANTGELFF. The CDR3 DNA reads TGTGCCACCAGTGATCCAGCGAACACCGGGGAGCTGTTTTTT.